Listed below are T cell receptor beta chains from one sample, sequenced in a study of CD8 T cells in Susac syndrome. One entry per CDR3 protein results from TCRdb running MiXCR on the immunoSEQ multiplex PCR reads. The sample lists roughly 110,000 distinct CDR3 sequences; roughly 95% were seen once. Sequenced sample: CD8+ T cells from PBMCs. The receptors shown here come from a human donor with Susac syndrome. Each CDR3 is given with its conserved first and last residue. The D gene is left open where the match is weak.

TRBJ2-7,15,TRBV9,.,TGTGCCAGCAGGATAGGGGTACCCAAGTCCTACGAGCAGTACTTC,CASRIGVPKSYEQYF
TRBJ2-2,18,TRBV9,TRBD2,TGTGCCAGCAGCGTAGCACCGGGACTAGCGGGGGCCAGCGGGGAGCTGTTTTTT,CASSVAPGLAGASGELFF
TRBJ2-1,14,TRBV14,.,TGTGCCAGCAGCCCCTGGCGGAATAACAATGAGCAGTTCTTC,CASSPWRNNNEQFF
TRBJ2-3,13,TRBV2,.,TGTGCCAGCAGCCCGGGGAGAGGGGATACGCAGTATTTT,CASSPGRGDTQYF
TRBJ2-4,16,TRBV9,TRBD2,TGTGCCAGCAGCGTGTCCGGGACTAGCGGGGGGGACATTCAGTACTTC,CASSVSGTSGGDIQYF
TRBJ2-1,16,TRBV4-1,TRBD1,TGCGCCAGCAGCTGGGACAGGGGGCTTTCCTACAATGAGCAGTTCTTC,CASSWDRGLSYNEQFF
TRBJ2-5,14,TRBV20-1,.,TGCAGTGCTAGTAGGGGGGGGCTACTAGAGACCCAGTACTTC,CSASRGGLLETQYF
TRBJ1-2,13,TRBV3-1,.,TGTGCCAGCAGCCAAAGGCCGCATGATGGCTACACCTTC,CASSQRPHDGYTF
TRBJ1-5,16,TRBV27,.,TGTGCCAGCAGTTTATTTCCGGGGGCGGGAGATCAGCCCCAGCATTTT,CASSLFPGAGDQPQHF
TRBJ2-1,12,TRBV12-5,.,TGTGCTAGTGCCATTGCCTACAATGAGCAGTTCTTC,CASAIAYNEQFF
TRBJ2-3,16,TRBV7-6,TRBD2,TGTGCCAGCAGCTTAAAGCGGGGGCCCGCCACAGATACGCAGTATTTT,CASSLKRGPATDTQYF
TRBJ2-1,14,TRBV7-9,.,TGTGCCAGCAGCTCGACAACCAGCCAGAATGAGCAGTTCTTC,CASSSTTSQNEQFF
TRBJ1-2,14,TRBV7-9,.,TGTGCCAGCATTGTTACAGAGACGAACTATGGCTACACCTTC,CASIVTETNYGYTF
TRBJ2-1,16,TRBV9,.,TGTGCCAGCAGCTTTGAGGGGGAGATCGCCGGGGGTGAGCAGTTCTTC,CASSFEGEIAGGEQFF
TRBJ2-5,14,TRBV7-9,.,TGTGCCAGCAGATCTCAGGGGATCCAAGAGACCCAGTACTTC,CASRSQGIQETQYF
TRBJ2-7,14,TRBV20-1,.,TGCAGTGCCGAGGGGGGTGGGGATGACTACGAGCAGTACTTC,CSAEGGGDDYEQYF
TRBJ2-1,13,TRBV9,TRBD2,TGTGCCAGCAGCGTAAGTGGCGGGGGGGCGGAGTTCTTC,CASSVSGGGAEFF
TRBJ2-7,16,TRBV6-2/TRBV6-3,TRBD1,TGTGCCAGCAGTTCTCCGGGACAGACTTACTCCTACGAGCAGTACTTC,CASSSPGQTYSYEQYF
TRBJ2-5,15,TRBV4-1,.,TGCGCCAGCAGCCAAACATCGGGTCCCCAAGAGACCCAGTACTTC,CASSQTSGPQETQYF
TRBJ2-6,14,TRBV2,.,TGTGCCAGCAGTGAAGTGTCTGGGGCCAACGTCCTGACTTTC,CASSEVSGANVLTF
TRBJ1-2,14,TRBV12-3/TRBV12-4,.,TGTGCCAGCAGTCCAGGGACGGTTAGCTATGGCTACACCTTC,CASSPGTVSYGYTF
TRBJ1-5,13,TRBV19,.,TGTGCCAGTACTAGGGCCCTGGGGCAGCCCCAGCATTTT,CASTRALGQPQHF